This is a list of T cell receptor beta chains from one sample in a study of blood T cell repertoires in COVID-19. Profiled with immunoSEQ multiplex PCR; TCRdb holds only in-frame clones, not every one. The table lists fewer than 40,000 clones, about three quarters of them singletons. Material: peripheral blood. The receptor source for this set is a man in his fifties or sixties with active COVID-19. Each CDR3 is given with its conserved first and last residue. The order of the fields is V gene, clone size, D gene, J gene, CDR3 DNA, CDR3 protein. The D gene is left open where the match is weak. The listing skips clone size in some rows; elsewhere it reads once, few, many or a size class.

>TRBV20-1|NA|TRBD1|TRBJ1-2
TGCAGTGCTGGTGACAGGGTCGGCTATGGCTACACCTTC
CSAGDRVGYGYTF
>TRBV29-1|NA|TRBD1|TRBJ2-2
TGCAGCGTTCCCCTGGACAGGGACGGGAACACCGGGGAGCTGTTTTTT
CSVPLDRDGNTGELFF
>TRBV3-1/TRBV3-2|NA|NA|TRBJ2-5
TGTGCCAGCAGCCAAACATGGGAGACCCAGTACTTC
CASSQTWETQYF
>TRBV9|NA|TRBD1|TRBJ1-1
TGTGCCAGCAGCGTAGACGCCAGGGGGCAGGGGGAAGCTTTCTTT
CASSVDARGQGEAFF
>TRBV30|NA|TRBD2|TRBJ2-2
TGTGCCTGGAGTAGGAGCGGGAGGGGGGTCACCGGGGAGCTGTTTTTT
CAWSRSGRGVTGELFF
>TRBV24-1|few|NA|TRBJ2-2
TGTGCCACCAGTGATTGGACTGCGGGCGGGGAGCTGTTTTTT
CATSDWTAGGELFF
>TRBV30|NA|NA|TRBJ1-2
TGTGCCTGGAGACATGGAGCTAACTATGGCTACACCTTC
CAWRHGANYGYTF
>TRBV19|NA|NA|TRBJ2-2
TGTGCCAGTCGGGGACTCGACACCGGGGAGCTGTTTTTT
CASRGLDTGELFF
>TRBV7-3|NA|NA|TRBJ2-1
TGTGCCAGCAGCTTAAGGCCCGGGGGAGGAAGCTCCTACAATGAGCAGTTCTTC
CASSLRPGGGSSYNEQFF
>TRBV6-1|NA|TRBD2|TRBJ2-3
TGTGCCAGCAGTGGTCGAGCGGGGGGGCTCACGAATACGCAGTATTTT
CASSGRAGGLTNTQYF
>TRBV6-2/TRBV6-3|NA|TRBD2|TRBJ2-7
TGTGCCAGCAGTTCGGGACTAGGCTACGAGCAGTACTTC
CASSSGLGYEQYF
>TRBV5-6|NA|TRBD2|TRBJ2-3
TGTGCCAGCAGCTTGCTAGCGGGAGGTCTAGCCACAGATACGCAGTATTTT
CASSLLAGGLATDTQYF
>TRBV27|NA|TRBD1|TRBJ1-1
TGTGCCAGCAGTTTGGGGGCGACAGGGGCGATGAACACTGAAGCTTTCTTT
CASSLGATGAMNTEAFF
>TRBV5-8|NA|NA|TRBJ2-5
TGTGCCAGCAGCTTGGGCAGGGGCCAGACCCAGTACTTC
CASSLGRGQTQYF
>TRBV4-2|NA|TRBD2|TRBJ2-1
TGTGCCAGCAGCCAACCCCTCCTGGGACTAGGACACCGCTCCTACAATGAGCAGTTCTTC
CASSQPLLGLGHRSYNEQFF
>TRBV6-5|once|NA|TRBJ2-2
TGTGCCACCATGAGGAGCAGTCAGAACACCGGGGAGCTGTTTTTT
CATMRSSQNTGELFF
>TRBV7-2|NA|NA|TRBJ1-4
TGTGCCAGCAGCAATGAGGCTAATGAAAAACTGTTTTTT
CASSNEANEKLFF
>TRBV5-1|NA|TRBD1|TRBJ2-1
TGCGCCAGCGACCGGACAGGGGTATACAATGAGCAGTTCTTC
CASDRTGVYNEQFF
>TRBV10-3|NA|NA|TRBJ2-5
TGTGCCATCAGCCGCGGATGGGAGACCCAGTACTTC
CAISRGWETQYF
>TRBV5-6|NA|NA|TRBJ1-6
TGTGCCAGCAGCTTGGTTCTTGGCAGGGGAGATTCACCCCTCCACTTT
CASSLVLGRGDSPLHF
>TRBV11-2|NA|NA|TRBJ2-4
TGTGCCAGCAGCTTAGCGGGGACTAAAAACATTCAGTACTTC
CASSLAGTKNIQYF
>TRBV5-4|NA|TRBD2|TRBJ2-3
TGTGCCAGCAGCTTAGCGGGGCGCCGGGATACGCAGTATTTT
CASSLAGRRDTQYF
>TRBV7-8|once|TRBD2|TRBJ2-1
TGTGCCAGCAGCTTAATGGTGGGACTAGAGTACAATGAGCAGTTCTTC
CASSLMVGLEYNEQFF
>TRBV5-4|NA|TRBD1|TRBJ1-1
TGTGCCAGCTCCCGGACAGGGGGCGCAACTGAAGCTTTCTTT
CASSRTGGATEAFF
>TRBV5-8|NA|TRBD1|TRBJ2-7
TGTGCCAGCAGCTTTTGGGACAGAGCCTACGAGCAGTACTTC
CASSFWDRAYEQYF
>TRBV28|NA|TRBD1|TRBJ2-4
TGTGCCAGCAGTCCCCAAGCTCGAGGGGGCGCCAAAAACATTCAGTACTTC
CASSPQARGGAKNIQYF
>TRBV28|NA|TRBD2|TRBJ2-3
TGTGCCAGCAGTTTGGGAGGAGCGGGAGTTAAGGATACGCAGTATTTT
CASSLGGAGVKDTQYF
>TRBV6-1|NA|NA|TRBJ1-2
TGTGCCAGCAGTGAAGCGGTTGAGGGCTTACCCTATGGCTACACCTTC
CASSEAVEGLPYGYTF
>TRBV4-1|NA|NA|TRBJ1-4
TGCGCCAGCAGCCAAGATCTAGCTGCAACTAATGAAAAACTGTTTTTT
CASSQDLAATNEKLFF
>TRBV7-2|NA|TRBD2|TRBJ2-3
TGTGCCAGCAGCCTAGGGACTAGCCCCACAGATACGCAGTATTTT
CASSLGTSPTDTQYF
>TRBV24-1|NA|NA|TRBJ1-1
TGTGCCACCAGTGATGGCGGATCGTTTGAAGCTTTCTTT
CATSDGGSFEAFF
>TRBV5-1|NA|TRBD2|TRBJ2-5
TGCGCCAGCAGCTTGGTTGTAGCGGGAGAGACCCAGTACTTC
CASSLVVAGETQYF
>TRBV28|few|NA|TRBJ1-1
TGTGCCAGCAGTTTATGGTCCCCGGGGGAAGCTTTCTTT
CASSLWSPGEAFF
>TRBV7-8|NA|TRBD1|TRBJ1-2
TGTGCCAGCAGCTTTAACGAACAGGGGTACTATGGCTACACCTTC
CASSFNEQGYYGYTF
>TRBV4-1|NA|TRBD1|TRBJ2-7
TGCGCCAGCAGCCAAGATCCATCACAGGGGATAGACGAGCAGTACTTC
CASSQDPSQGIDEQYF
>TRBV4-3|once|NA|TRBJ1-2
TGCGCCAGCAGCCAAGTAGGGGCGCTGGGCTACACCTTC
CASSQVGALGYTF
>TRBV4-2|NA|NA|TRBJ2-3
TGTGCCAGCAGCCAAGATGTAGCGAGTGGGTTAGATACGCAGTATTTT
CASSQDVASGLDTQYF
>TRBV5-1|NA|TRBD1|TRBJ2-6
TGCGCCAGCAGCTTCCCTCCGGGACAGGGCTCTGGGGCCAACGTCCTGACTTTC
CASSFPPGQGSGANVLTF
>TRBV7-8|NA|NA|TRBJ1-3
TGTGCCAGCAGCCCCCCAGGGTATGGAAACACCATATATTTT
CASSPPGYGNTIYF
>TRBV12-3/TRBV12-4|NA|NA|TRBJ1-3
TGTGCCAGCAGGGGGGCATCTGGAAACACCATATATTTT
CASRGASGNTIYF
>TRBV12-3/TRBV12-4|NA|NA|TRBJ1-2
TGTGCCAGCAGTTTGGGACACAACTATGGCTACACCTTC
CASSLGHNYGYTF
>TRBV6-5|medium-sized|NA|TRBJ2-7
TGTGCCAGCAGGGAGGGAAGCTACGAGCAGTACTTC
CASREGSYEQYF
>TRBV24-1|NA|TRBD2|TRBJ2-7
TGTGCCACCAGTGATACGGGGACTAGCGGGAACCTCTACGAGCAGTACTTC
CATSDTGTSGNLYEQYF
>TRBV30|NA|NA|TRBJ1-1
TGTGCCTGGGGAAAAACAGGGACCAGCACTGAAGCTTTCTTT
CAWGKTGTSTEAFF
>TRBV30|NA|NA|TRBJ2-5
TGTGCCTGGAACCCGGGTGTCCAAGAGACCCAGTACTTC
CAWNPGVQETQYF
>TRBV29-1|NA|NA|TRBJ2-5
TGCAGCGTTCGGTTAGGCAGGGCCCGTTTAGAGACCCAGTACTTC
CSVRLGRARLETQYF
>TRBV9|NA|NA|TRBJ2-7
TGTGCCAGCAGCGTAGACGGGGCCTACGAGCAGTACTTC
CASSVDGAYEQYF
>TRBV6-1|few|TRBD2|TRBJ2-3
TGTGCCAGCAGTGAATTTAGCGGGGGGGCAGATACGCAGTATTTT
CASSEFSGGADTQYF
>TRBV27|NA|NA|TRBJ2-7
TGTGCCAGCAGTTCTCGCTACGAGCAGTACTTC
CASSSRYEQYF
>TRBV28|NA|NA|TRBJ1-5
TGTGCCAGCAGTTTCCGGGAGAATAGCAATCAGCCCCAGCATTTT
CASSFRENSNQPQHF
>TRBV6-2/TRBV6-3|NA|NA|TRBJ1-2
TGTGCCAGCAGCCCCGGGTCTTCCAAGCGGAACTATGGCTACACCTTC
CASSPGSSKRNYGYTF
>TRBV9|NA|TRBD2|TRBJ2-3
TGTGCCAGCAGCGTAGAGTACCGCTCTAGCGGGGGGGCCGGTTCTCCGCAGTATTTT
CASSVEYRSSGGAGSPQYF
>TRBV6-5|NA|TRBD1|TRBJ2-7
TGTGCCAGCAACCCCAGGGGGACCTACTCCTACGAGCAGTACTTC
CASNPRGTYSYEQYF
>TRBV28|once|NA|TRBJ2-2
TGTGCCAGCAGTTTAGGGGACATCGTTAGCGAGAACACCGGGGAGCTGTTTTTT
CASSLGDIVSENTGELFF
>TRBV5-4|NA|NA|TRBJ1-2
TGTGCCAGCAGATCACAGGGACCCTCTAACTATGGCTACACCTTC
CASRSQGPSNYGYTF
>TRBV30|NA|TRBD1|TRBJ1-2
TGTGCCTGGAGACTTCGACAGGGGAGCGGCTACACCTTC
CAWRLRQGSGYTF
>TRBV6-5|NA|NA|TRBJ1-6
TGTGCCAGCAGTTCCGAATCAACTGTTAATTCACCCCTCCACTTT
CASSSESTVNSPLHF